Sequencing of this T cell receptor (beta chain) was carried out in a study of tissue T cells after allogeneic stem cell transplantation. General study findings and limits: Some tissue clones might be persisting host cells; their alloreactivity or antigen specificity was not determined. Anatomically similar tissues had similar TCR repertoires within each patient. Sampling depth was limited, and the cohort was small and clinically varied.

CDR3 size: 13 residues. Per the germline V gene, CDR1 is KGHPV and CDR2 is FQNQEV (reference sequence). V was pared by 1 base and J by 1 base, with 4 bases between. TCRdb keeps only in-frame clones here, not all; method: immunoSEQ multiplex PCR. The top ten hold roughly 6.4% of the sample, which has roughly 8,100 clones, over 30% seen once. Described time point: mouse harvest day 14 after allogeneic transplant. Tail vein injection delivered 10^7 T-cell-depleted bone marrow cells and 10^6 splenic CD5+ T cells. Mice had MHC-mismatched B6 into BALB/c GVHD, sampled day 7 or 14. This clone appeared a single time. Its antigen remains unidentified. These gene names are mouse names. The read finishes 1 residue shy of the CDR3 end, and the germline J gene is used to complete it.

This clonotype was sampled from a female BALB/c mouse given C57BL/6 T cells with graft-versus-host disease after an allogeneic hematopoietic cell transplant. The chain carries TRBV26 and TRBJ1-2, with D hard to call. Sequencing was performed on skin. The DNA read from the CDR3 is TGTGCCAGCAGTCTGTTCAGAAACTCCGACTACACC. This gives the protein CASSLFRNSDYT. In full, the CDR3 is CASSLFRNSDYTF.